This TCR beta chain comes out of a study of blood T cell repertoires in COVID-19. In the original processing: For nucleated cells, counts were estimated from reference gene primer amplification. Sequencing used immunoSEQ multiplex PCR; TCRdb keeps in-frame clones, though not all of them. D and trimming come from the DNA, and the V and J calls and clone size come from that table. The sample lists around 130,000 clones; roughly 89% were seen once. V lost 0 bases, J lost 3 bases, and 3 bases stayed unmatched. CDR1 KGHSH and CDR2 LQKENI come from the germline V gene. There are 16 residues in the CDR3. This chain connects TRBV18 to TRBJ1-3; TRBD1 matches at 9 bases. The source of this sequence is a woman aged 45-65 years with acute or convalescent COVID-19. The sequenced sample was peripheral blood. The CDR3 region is CASSPPYRGLGNTIYF. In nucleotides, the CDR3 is TGTGCCAGCTCACCACCCTACAGGGGGCTTGGAAACACCATATATTTT.